This TCR beta chain came from a study of T cells in Graves' hyperthyroidism and ophthalmopathy. The source material, RNA transcripts, was used to amplify TCR beta CDR3 regions. The study used the HTBI primer set for a first-round RT-PCR of the TCR CDR3. TCRdb independently ran MiXCR on the multiplex PCR reads; one entry per CDR3 protein. The sample has approximately 500,000 distinct CDR3 sequences; 40% to 55% are singletons. Hyperthyroidism of Graves' type that showed no ophthalmopathy progression within 18 months was stable. Every diagnosis used clinical symptoms, serum thyroxine and TRAb, thyroid ultrasound and orbital computed tomography. The TCR was taken from a young woman with Graves' hyperthyroidism. The specimen sequenced was peripheral blood or thyroid tissue (not recorded which).

CDR3 region: CASSLPDTVGTFF. In nucleotides, the CDR3 is TGTGCCAGCAGCTTACCTGACACCGTTGGTACTTTCTTT. This chain links TRBV7-2 with TRBJ1-1; no clear D gene. The length of the CDR3 is 13 residues. Deletions cut 2 bases from V and 12 bases from J, with 16 bases between. Germline V gene lookup returns CDR1 SGHTA and CDR2 FQGNSA.